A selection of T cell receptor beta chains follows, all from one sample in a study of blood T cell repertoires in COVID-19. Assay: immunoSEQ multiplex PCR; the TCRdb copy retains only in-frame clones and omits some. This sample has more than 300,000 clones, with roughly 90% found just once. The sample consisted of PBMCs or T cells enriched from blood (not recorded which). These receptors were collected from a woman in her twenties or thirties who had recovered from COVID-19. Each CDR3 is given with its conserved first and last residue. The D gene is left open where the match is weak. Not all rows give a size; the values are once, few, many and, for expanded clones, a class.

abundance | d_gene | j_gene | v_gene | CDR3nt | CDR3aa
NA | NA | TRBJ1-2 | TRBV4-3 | TGCGCCAGCAGCCAGGTTAGGACAGCTTATGGCTACACCTTC | CASSQVRTAYGYTF
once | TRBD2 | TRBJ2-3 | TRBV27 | TGTGCCAGCAGTTTATTGAGGCGGGAGGGCCGATCAGATACGCAGTATTTT | CASSLLRREGRSDTQYF
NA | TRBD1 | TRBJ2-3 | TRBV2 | TGTGCCAGCAGTGAGCCAGGGGGAATAGATACGCAGTATTTT | CASSEPGGIDTQYF
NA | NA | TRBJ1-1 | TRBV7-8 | TGTGCCAGCAGCCAGGGGACTGAAGCTTTCTTT | CASSQGTEAFF
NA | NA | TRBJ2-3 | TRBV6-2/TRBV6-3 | TGTGCCAGCAGTCAGCCTGGACTTCAGGTACACACAGATACGCAGTATTTT | CASSQPGLQVHTDTQYF
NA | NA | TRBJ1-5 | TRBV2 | TGTGCCAGCAGTGAATGGGCGGGTGGGAATCAGCCCCAGCATTTT | CASSEWAGGNQPQHF
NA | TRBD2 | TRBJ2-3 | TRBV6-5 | TGTGCCAGCAGGGGCGGGGGAGATACGCAGTATTTT | CASRGGGDTQYF
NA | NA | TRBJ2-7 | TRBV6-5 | TGTGCCAGCAGTTACCAGCAGGGGTACCACGAGCAGTACTTC | CASSYQQGYHEQYF
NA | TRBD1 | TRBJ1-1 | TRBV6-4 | TGTGCCAGCAGTGCCCAACAGGGGTTGGGCACTGAAGCTTTCTTT | CASSAQQGLGTEAFF
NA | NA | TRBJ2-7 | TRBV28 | TGTGCCAGCAGTTCGAGGGTCGGAACGTTCTACGAGCAGTACTTC | CASSSRVGTFYEQYF
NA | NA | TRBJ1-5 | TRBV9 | TGTGCCAGCAGTGTCGGCAATCAGCCCCAGCATTTT | CASSVGNQPQHF
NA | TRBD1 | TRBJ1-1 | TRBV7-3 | TGTGCCAGCAGCGAGGGGACAGGGGCGATGAACACTGAAGCTTTCTTT | CASSEGTGAMNTEAFF
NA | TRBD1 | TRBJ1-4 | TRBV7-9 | TGTGCCAGCAGTCCGGGACAGGGGGCTGAAAAACTGTTTTTT | CASSPGQGAEKLFF
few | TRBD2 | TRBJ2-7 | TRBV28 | TGTGCCAGCAGCTCCGACACCTCTGGGACTAGCCGAGCCTACGAGCAGTACTTC | CASSSDTSGTSRAYEQYF
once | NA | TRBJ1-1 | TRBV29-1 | TGCAGCGTTGTAGGCAGGATGAACACTGAAGCTTTCTTT | CSVVGRMNTEAFF
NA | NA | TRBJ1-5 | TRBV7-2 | TGTGCCAGCAGCCCCCGAGCAATTAGCAATCAGCCCCAGCATTTT | CASSPRAISNQPQHF
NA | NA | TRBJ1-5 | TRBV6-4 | TGTGCCAGCAGTGAGGGGGGGTACCGGCCCCAGCATTTT | CASSEGGYRPQHF
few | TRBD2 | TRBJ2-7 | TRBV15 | TGTGCCACCAGTCGATTGTCTAGCGGGAGCTACGAGCAGTACTTC | CATSRLSSGSYEQYF
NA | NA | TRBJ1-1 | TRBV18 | TGTGCCAGCTCAGAAGAGATGAACACTGAAGCTTTCTTT | CASSEEMNTEAFF
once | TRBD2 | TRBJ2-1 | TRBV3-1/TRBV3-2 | TGTGCCAGCAGCCAAGTTAGGGGCGGGAGTTGGAATGAGCAGTTCTTC | CASSQVRGGSWNEQFF
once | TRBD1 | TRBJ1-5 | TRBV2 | TGTGCCAACAGTGTTAGGCAGGGGGCCGGTCAGCCCCAGCATTTT | CANSVRQGAGQPQHF
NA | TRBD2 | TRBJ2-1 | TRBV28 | TGTGCCAGCAGTTTACTGACTAGCGGGACGAACAATGAGCAGTTCTTC | CASSLLTSGTNNEQFF
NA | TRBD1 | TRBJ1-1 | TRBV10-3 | TGTGCCATCAGCCTACGACAGGGGGCGACTGAAGCTTTCTTT | CAISLRQGATEAFF
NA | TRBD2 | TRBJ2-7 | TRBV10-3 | TGTGCCATCAGTGAAGGCGGGGGATCCTACGAGCAGTACTTC | CAISEGGGSYEQYF
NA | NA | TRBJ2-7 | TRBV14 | TGTGCCAGCAGCCAAGATGGCATCTCCTACGAGCAGTACTTC | CASSQDGISYEQYF
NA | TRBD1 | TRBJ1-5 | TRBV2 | TGTGCCAGCAGTCACAGGGGCGGTCAGCCCCAGCATTTT | CASSHRGGQPQHF
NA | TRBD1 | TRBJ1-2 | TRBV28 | TGTGCCAGCAGCTCCCCGGGGACAGTCGCTACGAGATTTGGCTACACCTTC | CASSSPGTVATRFGYTF
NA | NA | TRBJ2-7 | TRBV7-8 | TGTGCCAGCAGCTTCTGGTCTTCGGGACTGACGACCCGAGTGCAGTACTTC | CASSFWSSGLTTRVQYF
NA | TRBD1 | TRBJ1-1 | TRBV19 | TGTGCCAGTAGTATGTTCCCCGGACAGGGGGAGGGGGGCACTGAAGCTTTCTTT | CASSMFPGQGEGGTEAFF
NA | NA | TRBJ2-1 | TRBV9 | TGTGCCAGCAGCGTAGGAACATTACCCCACAATGAGCAGTTCTTC | CASSVGTLPHNEQFF
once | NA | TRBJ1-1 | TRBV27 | TGTGCCAGCAGCTTAACCGGCAGGGCTCTGAACACTGAAGCTTTCTTT | CASSLTGRALNTEAFF
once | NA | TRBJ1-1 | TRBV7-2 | TGTGCCAGCAGCTTAACATCCGGGGGGACCACTGAAGCTTTCTTT | CASSLTSGGTTEAFF
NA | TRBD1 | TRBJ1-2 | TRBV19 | TGTGCCAGTAGTCTCTCCGGGACAGGGTTTGGCTACACCTTC | CASSLSGTGFGYTF
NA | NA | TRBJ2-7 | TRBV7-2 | TGTGCCAGCAGCCCGACTAGATACTCCCTCGGCGAGCAGTACTTC | CASSPTRYSLGEQYF
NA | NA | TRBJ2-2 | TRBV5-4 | TGTGCCAGCAGCTTACAGGTTTCCACCGGGGAGCTGTTTTTT | CASSLQVSTGELFF
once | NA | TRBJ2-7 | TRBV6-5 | TGTGCCAGCACCACGTGGGGGGACTCCGTGGAGCAGTACTTC | CASTTWGDSVEQYF
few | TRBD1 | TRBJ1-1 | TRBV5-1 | TGCGCCAGCAGCTCCGGGACAGGGGGCACTGAAGCTTTCTTT | CASSSGTGGTEAFF
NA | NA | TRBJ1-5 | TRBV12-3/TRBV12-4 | TGTGCCAGCAGTTCACAGGGTCTCGTCCCCCAGCATTTT | CASSSQGLVPQHF
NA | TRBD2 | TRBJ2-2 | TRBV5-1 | TGCGCCAGCAGCTTGGCCCCTAGCGGGAGTTATAGCACCGGGGAGCTGTTTTTT | CASSLAPSGSYSTGELFF
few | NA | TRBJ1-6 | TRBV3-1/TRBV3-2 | TGTGCCAGCAGCCCCCTAGGGGCAGCCGATAATTCACCCCTCCACTTT | CASSPLGAADNSPLHF
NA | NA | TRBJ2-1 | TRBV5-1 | TGCGCCAGCAGCTTGGGGCCGGGAATGAGCTACAATGAGCAGTTCTTC | CASSLGPGMSYNEQFF
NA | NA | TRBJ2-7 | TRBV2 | TGTGCCAGCAGGGAGGACTCTAGTAGTGCCTACGAGCAGTACTTC | CASREDSSSAYEQYF
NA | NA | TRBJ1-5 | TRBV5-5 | TGTGCCAGCAGCTTCTTGGGGAGTAACAATCAGCCCCAGCATTTT | CASSFLGSNNQPQHF
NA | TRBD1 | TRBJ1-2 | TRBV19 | TGTGCCAGTAGTATTGAGGGGGCATTAATTTATGGCTACACCTTC | CASSIEGALIYGYTF
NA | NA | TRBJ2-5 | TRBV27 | TGTGCCAGCAGTGCAAATCGGCAAGAGACCCAGTACTTC | CASSANRQETQYF
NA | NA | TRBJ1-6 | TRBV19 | TGTGCCAGTAGACAAGGACTGATTAATTCACCCCTCCACTTT | CASRQGLINSPLHF
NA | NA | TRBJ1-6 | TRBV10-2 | TGCGCCAGCAGTGAACAGGGAGGGTCACCCCTCCACTTT | CASSEQGGSPLHF
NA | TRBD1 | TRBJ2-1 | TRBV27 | TGTGCCAGCAGCCCCGGGACAGGCAGCTCCTACAATGAGCAGTTCTTC | CASSPGTGSSYNEQFF
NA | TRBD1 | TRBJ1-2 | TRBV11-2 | TGTGCCAGCAGCTCCAGATTAACAGGGGGCTGGGGCTATGGCTACACCTTC | CASSSRLTGGWGYGYTF
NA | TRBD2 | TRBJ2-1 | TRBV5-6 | TGTGCCAGCAGCTTGACTCTAGCGGGAGCCTACAATGAGCAGTTCTTC | CASSLTLAGAYNEQFF